Detailed here is one T cell receptor (beta chain). Measured with immunoSEQ multiplex PCR; TCRdb has only the in-frame clones, and not every one. Among 150,000 to 200,000 clones listed, 85% to 90% were seen once. The data were obtained in a study of blood T cell repertoires in COVID-19. With 2 bases clipped from V and 4 bases from J, the junction kept 3 bases outside the gene matches. This CDR3 spans 14 amino acids. Per the germline V gene, CDR1 is MNHEY and CDR2 is SMNVEV (reference sequence). The source is a man aged 18 to 30 with acute or convalescent COVID-19. Input material: peripheral blood. The V gene is TRBV27, the J gene TRBJ2-7, with 9 positions matching TRBD1. Here the CDR3 DNA reads TGTGCCAGCAGTTTAAGGGGACAGGGTTACGAGCAGTACTTC. It encodes CASSLRGQGYEQYF.